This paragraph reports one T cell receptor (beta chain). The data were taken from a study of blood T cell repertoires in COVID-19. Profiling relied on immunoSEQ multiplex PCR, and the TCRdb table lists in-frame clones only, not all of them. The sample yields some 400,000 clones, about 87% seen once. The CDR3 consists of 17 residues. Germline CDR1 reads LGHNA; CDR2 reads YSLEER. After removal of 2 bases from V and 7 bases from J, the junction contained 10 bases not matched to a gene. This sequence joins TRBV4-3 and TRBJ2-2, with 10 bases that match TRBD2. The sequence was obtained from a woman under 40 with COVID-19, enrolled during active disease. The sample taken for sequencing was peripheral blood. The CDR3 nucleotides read TGCGCCAGCAGCCAACTAGCTAGCGGGAGCGGTAACGGGGAGCTGTTTTTT. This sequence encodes CASSQLASGSGNGELFF.